The T cell receptor beta chain described here comes from a study of cytomegalovirus exposure and HLA in healthy donors. Across the whole study: Per a later analysis, the 550 to 850 first-cohort and under 150 validation repertoires shared one platform.

Turning to this clone: Antigen unknown.

Whole-study results and caveats: Cytomegalovirus association was assigned to around 150 TCR beta chains. The majority of TCR sequences were rare, yet some public TCRs appeared in many donors.

The CDR3 sequence is 14 residues long. Trimming shortened V by 1 base and J by 7 bases, and 13 bases separated the two germline ends. CDR1 is SGHTA and CDR2 is FQGNSA in the germline V gene. It was the approximately 120-subject validation cohort, separate from the roughly 700-subject first cohort, to which the donors belonged. Sequenced by immunoSEQ multiplex PCR; TCRdb stores in-frame clones only, minus some. The sample has fewer than 200,000 clones; approximately 86% are singletons. This TCR was recovered from a woman between 18 and 29 years old in good health and CMV-seronegative. The sample comprised PBMCs. The chain recombines TRBV7-2 with TRBJ1-2, with D unclear. The CDR3 region has the DNA TGTGCCAGCAGCTTAGGGCAGGAAAGCGGTGGCTACACCTTC. This gives the protein CASSLGQESGGYTF.